A single T cell receptor (beta chain) is shown here with its context. This clone was found once. The antigen it binds to is not known. Base qualities are not provided; no much larger clone lies one nucleotide away. The library was generated by the immunoSEQ multiplex PCR assay. For the multiplex PCR, a mixture combining 60 forward primers for TCR Vbeta segments and 13 reverse primers for TCR Jbeta segments was used. Amplification of the CDR3 region of rearranged TCR beta genes was performed with a multiplex PCR assay on genomic DNA. On the Illumina HiSeq System, the amplified TCR beta libraries were sequenced as 87-base-pair reads. On the study's bioinformatics: A later analysis counted some 80 million unique TCR beta chains across the 550 to 800 repertoires, and some 11 million of these chains were shared by at least two donors. A nearest-neighbor algorithm error-corrected the raw reads and collapsed the reads into unique sequences, merging closely related sequences to remove PCR and sequencing errors. Alignment of CDR3 sequences to IMGT reference sequences was used to assign V, D and J gene segments. For a sequence to be retained, at least a six-nucleotide match to both a V gene segment and a J gene segment was required. Rearrangements were called productive when the CDR3 lacked stop codons and stayed in frame with V and J; all others were non-productive. CDR3 was defined according to IMGT convention as the region running from the second conserved V-encoded cysteine to the conserved J-encoded phenylalanine. In an earlier analysis of around 540 of the donors, sequences lacking an unambiguous match to a single V gene segment were excluded. An earlier analysis of 500 to 600 of the donors classified V segments as functional when productive rearrangements were above 56.7% and as segregating when the standard deviation between donors was above 5%. A statistical classification framework was built for diagnosing cytomegalovirus status from the catalog of TCR beta chain sequences. In a later analysis, V and J genes were assigned by comparing TCR nucleotide sequences against IMGT/GENE-DB human TR gene sequences. Using the TCRdist pipeline, a later analysis assigned CDR3 sequences along with most-parsimonious VDJ recombination scenarios. In a later analysis, each TCR beta chain was defined by its CDR3 amino acid sequence together with its V-gene family, and reads lacking a unique V-gene family were excluded. A later analysis removed 550 to 700 highly shared, low-generation-probability nucleotide sequences to deal with suspected cross-contamination and a sequencing artifact. A later analysis calculated a clonal expansion index for each public chain from normalized within-repertoire ranks of inferred template counts. A later analysis computed generation probabilities with a VDJ recombination model fitted to out-of-frame rearrangements, and checked the results against IGoR. A later analysis scored TCR-TCR, TCR-HLA and TCR-CMV co-occurrence with hypergeometric tests, applying a repertoire-size bias correction to TCR pairs. To estimate false discovery rates, a later analysis permuted the HLA or CMV assignments 20 times. In a later analysis, co-occurring TCRs were grouped using DBSCAN, and TCRdist sequence similarity was added for clustering within HLA-allele-positive subsets. Repertoires with fewer than 30,000 or more than 120,000 public chains were left out of co-occurrence clustering, as were roughly five repertoires with anomalous nucleotide sharing. TCRdb holds this immuneACCESS table with in-frame rearrangements only. Some clones are missing; in checked studies, unresolved V genes explain under half, and the rest has no known cause. The D gene and trimming were derived from the DNA, and the V and J assignments and clone size from that table. This sample comprises about 160,000 clones, 80% of them detected only once. The ten largest make up more than 9.5% of the sample.

The germline ends are 8 bases apart after V is trimmed by 4 bases and J by 7 bases. Measured from the cysteine to the phenylalanine, the CDR3 is 11 residues long. The kept DNA is CDR3 alone, 33 bases in frame from the first base. CDR1 MDHEN and CDR2 SYDVKM are derived from the germline V gene. In total, 600 or so healthy bone marrow donors made up the cohort. At the time of sampling, all cohort members were nominally healthy, though unrecorded immune exposures were likely present. The donor tested CMV seropositive, placing the donor among the 250 to 350 seropositive members of the cohort. A peripheral blood sample was provided by each donor, and peripheral blood mononuclear cells were used for TCR beta sequencing. Genomic DNA was extracted from the blood cell samples with the Qiagen DNeasy Blood Extraction Kit. The sample originates from a study of cytomegalovirus exposure and HLA in healthy donors (TCRdb year 2017). Regarding the research as a whole: An earlier analysis of 587 of the donors reported over 250 Gb of sequence data and about 120 million unique TCR beta sequences obtained from roughly 180 million T cells. An early release covering 550 to 650 HLA-typed donors comprised approximately 300 gigabases of sequencing data and 85 million to 100 million unique TCR sequences. Of the approximately 400 genotyped donors, approximately 83% fell in the genetic ancestry cluster associated with self-reported Caucasian donors. The study was designed to test whether signatures of past pathogen exposure could be identified by cataloging public T cell receptors. The study profiled the T cell repertoires of 550 to 700 subjects by immunosequencing and related them to cytomegalovirus serostatus. In addition to the first cohort of approximately 650 subjects, a separate validation cohort of over 90 different subjects was used. High-throughput TCR immunosequencing, statistical association of individual TCRs with disease status, and machine learning were combined to predict cytomegalovirus infection status. To study patterns of TCR occurrence, a later analysis re-analyzed previously published TCR beta repertoires from several hundred donors and added high-resolution HLA genotyping. Rather than drawing on any new phenotypic data, the later analysis identified candidate immune exposures from TCR beta sequences and the way those sequences occurred across donors. An earlier analysis of around 640 of the donors used high-throughput TCR beta sequencing to judge whether each TCR beta V gene segment behaved as functional or pseudogenic. Alongside the repertoire data, information on donor age, sex, ethnicity and CMV serostatus was compiled. A later genetic analysis took genome-wide SNP genotypes for about 55% of the 666 donors and used that subset as a discovery cohort. All discovery cohort repertoires had been generated using a single sequencing platform. HLA typing covered class I and class II loci at four-digit resolution. Typing coverage differed by locus: A, B, C, DRB1 and DQB1 were typed in about 620-640 donors, DQA1 in about 500, DPA1 in around 610, and DPB1 in 400 to 480. Roughly 5 DR-DQ haplotypes were handled as single units for association and clustering, since linkage in the cohort was strong. On average, approximately 250,000 unique TCR beta nucleotide sequences were sequenced per donor among a few hundred genotyped donors of the cohort, with roughly 18% of those sequences being non-productive.

Study-wide findings and limitations: It was suggested by the authors that the approach could potentially be generalized to other disease states and immunological phenotypes. The classifier was reported to diagnose cytomegalovirus status with high specificity and sensitivity in both the original cohort and the validation cohort. The presence/absence analyses assumed that sequencing depth was roughly uniform across donors, and that assumption may not be true. Linkage disequilibrium might explain the correlated functional status among segregating V segments, but an unknown experimental factor could not be ruled out. Some IMGT-functional V segments, including TRBV6-2 and TRBV6-3, could not be distinguished by the 87-base-pair reads and were therefore excluded. The study listed approximately 150 TCR beta chains as associated with cytomegalovirus. A further reported finding was that TCR beta sequences accurately predicted the HLA-A and HLA-B alleles for most subjects in the first cohort. In a later analysis, the rate of TCR association differed among HLA loci, with DRB1 alleles having the most associated TCRs and HLA-C alleles having the fewest. Because HLA typing was unavailable for some donors at each locus, only the typed subset was used in association tests. In a later analysis, HLA-associated TCR beta chains showed more clonal expansion and lower generation probabilities than non-associated chains that were equally common. A cluster of highly shared sequence variants was judged likely to be a technical artifact of the sequencing pipeline. This cohort had only TCR beta chains sequenced, and the lack of alpha or paired-chain data limited which features could be detected. While some public TCRs were present in many individuals, most TCR sequences turned up only very rarely across donors. For the cohort, immune exposure information was limited to CMV serostatus. Compared with the roughly 600-donor mean, donors in an Asian-associated ancestry cluster had fewer N-insertions in productive TCRs, according to a later genetic analysis. In vitro tests confirmed that a few of the cytomegalovirus-associated TCR beta chains recognize cytomegalovirus antigens. Most CMV-associated TCR beta chains appeared to be HLA-restricted in a later analysis, and the HLA associations seemed to be driven largely by CMV exposure. A later genetic analysis associated a missense DCLRE1C variant with V-gene and J-gene trimming of TCR beta chains, and an independent cohort replicated the association. Fewer than 20 rarely observed V segments, including chromosome 9 orphons, were excluded from the earlier analysis of approximately 600 of the donors because counts were too low. In an earlier analysis of 587 of the donors, most TCR beta V segments appeared in productive rearrangements about 87% or about 30% of the time, broadly matching IMGT annotations. Assigning TCR associations to individual alleles was difficult when HLA alleles, especially DR and DQ, strongly co-occurred. A later analysis associated about 18,000 TCR beta sequences with specific HLA alleles at a false discovery rate of 0.05. According to a later analysis, parvovirus B19, influenza, CMV and Epstein-Barr virus appeared linked to several top co-occurrence clusters.

This receptor was taken from a man between 18 and 29 years old in good health and CMV-seropositive. The sample taken for sequencing was PBMCs. The V and J segments used are TRBV28 and TRBJ2-7; no D gene is confidently identified. The CDR3 protein: CASSSRGEQYF. The bases are TGTGCCAGCAGTTCCAGAGGTGAGCAGTACTTC.